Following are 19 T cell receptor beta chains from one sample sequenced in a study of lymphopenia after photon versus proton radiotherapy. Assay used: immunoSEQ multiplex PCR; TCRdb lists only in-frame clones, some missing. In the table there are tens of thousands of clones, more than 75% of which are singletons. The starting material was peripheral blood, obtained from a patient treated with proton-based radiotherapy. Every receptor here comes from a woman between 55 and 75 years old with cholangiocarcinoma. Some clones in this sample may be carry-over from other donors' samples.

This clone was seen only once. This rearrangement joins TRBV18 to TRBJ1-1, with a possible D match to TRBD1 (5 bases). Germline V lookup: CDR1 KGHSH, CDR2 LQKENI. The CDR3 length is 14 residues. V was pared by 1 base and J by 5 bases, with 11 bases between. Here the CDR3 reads CASSPQGPGTEAFF. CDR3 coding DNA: TGTGCCAGCTCACCACAGGGGCCGGGGACTGAAGCTTTCTTT.

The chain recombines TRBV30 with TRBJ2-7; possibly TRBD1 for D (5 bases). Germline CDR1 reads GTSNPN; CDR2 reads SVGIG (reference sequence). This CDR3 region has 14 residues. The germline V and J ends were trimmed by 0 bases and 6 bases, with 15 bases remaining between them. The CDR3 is CAWSVGRVLVEQYF. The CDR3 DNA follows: TGTGCCTGGAGTGTGGGCAGGGTACTCGTCGAGCAGTACTTC.

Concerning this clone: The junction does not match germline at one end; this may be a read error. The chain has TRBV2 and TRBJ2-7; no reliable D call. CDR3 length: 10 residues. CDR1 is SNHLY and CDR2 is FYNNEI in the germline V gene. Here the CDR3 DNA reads TGTGCCATCCGACTCGGCGAGCAGCACTTC. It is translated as CAIRLGEQHF.

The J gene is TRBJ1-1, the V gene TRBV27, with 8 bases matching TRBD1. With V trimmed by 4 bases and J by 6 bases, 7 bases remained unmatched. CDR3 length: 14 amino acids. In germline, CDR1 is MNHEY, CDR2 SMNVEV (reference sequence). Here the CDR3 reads CASSSLTGGSEAFF. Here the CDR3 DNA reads TGTGCCAGCAGTTCACTCACAGGGGGTTCTGAAGCTTTCTTT.

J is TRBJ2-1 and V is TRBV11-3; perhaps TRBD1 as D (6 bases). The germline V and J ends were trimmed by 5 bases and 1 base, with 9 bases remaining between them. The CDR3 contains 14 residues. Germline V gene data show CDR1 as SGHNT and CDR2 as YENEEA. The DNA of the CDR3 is TGTGCCAGCAGCAAGAGGGGGTCCTACAATGAGCAGTTCTTC. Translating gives CASSKRGSYNEQFF.

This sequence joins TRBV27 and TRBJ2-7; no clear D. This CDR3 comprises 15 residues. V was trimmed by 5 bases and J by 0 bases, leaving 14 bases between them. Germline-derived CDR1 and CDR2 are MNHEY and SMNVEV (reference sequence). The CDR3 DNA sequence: TGTGCCAGCAGTCCCGGATGGAAAAGCTCCTACGAGCAGTACTTC. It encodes CASSPGWKSSYEQYF.

CDR3 nucleotides: TGTGCCAGTAGTATCACCTTGGGCCAGGGTGCCGGGGAGCTGTTTTTT. Translating gives CASSITLGQGAGELFF. The chain is built from TRBV19 and TRBJ2-2, with a tentative D call TRBD1 (5 bases). The CDR3 sequence is 16 residues long. Between the trimmed V and J ends, which lost 3 bases and 6 bases, there was a span of 17 bases. Germline loops: CDR1 LNHDA, CDR2 SQIVND (reference sequence).

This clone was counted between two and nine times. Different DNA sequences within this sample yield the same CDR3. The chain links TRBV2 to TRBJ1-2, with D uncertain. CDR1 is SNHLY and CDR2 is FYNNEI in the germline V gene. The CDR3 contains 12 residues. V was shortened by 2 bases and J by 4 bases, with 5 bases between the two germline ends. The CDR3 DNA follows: TGTGCCAGCAGTGAATCTGTCTATGGCTACACCTTC. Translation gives CASSESVYGYTF.

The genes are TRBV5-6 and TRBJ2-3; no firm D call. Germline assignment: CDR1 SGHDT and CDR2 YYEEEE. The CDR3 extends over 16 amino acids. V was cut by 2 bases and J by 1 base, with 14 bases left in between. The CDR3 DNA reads TGTGCCAGCAGCTTTGCTTCGGGCTCACGCACAGATACGCAGTATTTT. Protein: CASSFASGSRTDTQYF.

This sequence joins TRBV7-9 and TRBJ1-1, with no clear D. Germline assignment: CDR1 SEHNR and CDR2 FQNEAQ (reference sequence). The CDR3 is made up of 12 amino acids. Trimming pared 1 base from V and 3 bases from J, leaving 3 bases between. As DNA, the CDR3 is TGTGCCAGCAGCTTAGGGTACACTGAAGCTTTCTTT. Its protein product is CASSLGYTEAFF.

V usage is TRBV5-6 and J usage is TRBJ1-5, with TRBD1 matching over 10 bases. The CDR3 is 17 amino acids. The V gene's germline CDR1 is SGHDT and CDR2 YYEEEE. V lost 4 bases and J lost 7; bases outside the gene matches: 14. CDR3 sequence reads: CASSNDRGRQVRQPQHF. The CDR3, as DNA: TGTGCCAGCAGCAACGACAGGGGGCGGCAAGTGAGGCAGCCCCAGCATTTT. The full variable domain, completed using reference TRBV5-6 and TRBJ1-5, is DAGVTQSPTHLIKTRGQQVTLRCSPKSGHDTVSWYQQALGQGPQFIFQYYEEEERQRGNFPDRFSGHQFPNYSSELNVNALLLGDSALYLCASSNDRGRQVRQPQHFGDGTRLSIL.

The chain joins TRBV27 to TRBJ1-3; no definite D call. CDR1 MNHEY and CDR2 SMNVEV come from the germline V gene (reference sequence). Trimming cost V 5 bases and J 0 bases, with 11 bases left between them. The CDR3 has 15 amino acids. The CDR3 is CASSPGLRSGNTIYF. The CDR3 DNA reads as TGTGCCAGCAGTCCGGGCCTTCGCTCTGGAAACACCATATATTTT.

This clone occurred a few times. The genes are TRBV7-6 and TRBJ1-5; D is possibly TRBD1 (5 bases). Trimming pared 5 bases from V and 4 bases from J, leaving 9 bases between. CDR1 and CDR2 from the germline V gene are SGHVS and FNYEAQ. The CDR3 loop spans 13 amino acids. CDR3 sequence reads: CASSGDGNQPQHF. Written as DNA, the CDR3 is TGTGCCAGCAGCGGGGACGGTAATCAGCCCCAGCATTTT.

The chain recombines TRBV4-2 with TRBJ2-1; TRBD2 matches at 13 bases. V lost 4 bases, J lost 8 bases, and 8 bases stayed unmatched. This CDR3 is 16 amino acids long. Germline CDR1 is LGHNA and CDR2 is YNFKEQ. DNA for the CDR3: TGTGCCAGCAGCCGGGGGACTAGCGGGGAATGGGATGAGCAGTTCTTC. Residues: CASSRGTSGEWDEQFF.

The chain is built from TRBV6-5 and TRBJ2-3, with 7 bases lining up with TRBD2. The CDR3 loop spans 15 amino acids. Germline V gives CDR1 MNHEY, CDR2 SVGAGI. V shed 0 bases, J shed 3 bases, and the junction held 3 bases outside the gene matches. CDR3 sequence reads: CASSYSAGETDTQYF. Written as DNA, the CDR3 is TGTGCCAGCAGTTACTCCGCGGGAGAAACAGATACGCAGTATTTT.

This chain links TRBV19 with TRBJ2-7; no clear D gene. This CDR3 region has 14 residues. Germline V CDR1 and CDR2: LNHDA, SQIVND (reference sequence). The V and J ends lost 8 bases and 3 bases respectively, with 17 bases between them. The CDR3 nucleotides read TGTGCCAGTTGCGTCCGACTCGGCGGCTACGAGCAGTACTTC. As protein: CASCVRLGGYEQYF.

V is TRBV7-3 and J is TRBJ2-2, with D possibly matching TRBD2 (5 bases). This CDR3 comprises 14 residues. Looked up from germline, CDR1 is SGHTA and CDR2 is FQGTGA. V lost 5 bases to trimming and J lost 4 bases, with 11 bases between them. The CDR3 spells CASSPGLLTGELFF. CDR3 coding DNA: TGTGCCAGCAGCCCAGGACTCCTCACCGGGGAGCTGTTTTTT.

CDR3 in amino acids: CASGLTSNQPQHF. CDR3 nucleotides: TGTGCTAGTGGTTTGACTAGCAATCAGCCCCAGCATTTT. The gene calls are TRBV12-5 and TRBJ1-5; no clear D. The CDR3 runs to 13 residues. V lost 2 bases and J 0 bases, leaving 2 bases between the germline ends. Germline V gene data show CDR1 as LGHNT and CDR2 as FRNRAP.

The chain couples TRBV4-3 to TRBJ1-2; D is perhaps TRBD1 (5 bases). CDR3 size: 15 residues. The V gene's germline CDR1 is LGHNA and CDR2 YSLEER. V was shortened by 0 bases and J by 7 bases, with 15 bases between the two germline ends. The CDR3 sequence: CASSQDLVRGSGYTF. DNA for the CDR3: TGCGCCAGCAGCCAAGATTTGGTACGGGGGAGTGGCTACACCTTC.